The sequence of this T cell receptor (beta chain) was determined in a study of T cell repertoires in cytomegalovirus infection (dated by TCRdb to the late 2010s). With regard to the full study: The peptide stimulations were aimed at well-studied HLA-B-restricted epitopes as well as recently identified HLA-C-restricted CMV epitopes, whose presentation resists viral immunomodulation. The HLA type of each donor mattered for the analysis, because public TCR beta signatures pointed to carriage of CMV infection along with the matching HLA type. Study-level results and caveats: The ex vivo response was dominated by HLA-C-restricted CMV-specific TCR beta clonotypes, which also provided the single most frequent clonotype in two of eight donors. In both this cohort and an independent 352-donor cohort, the cumulative frequency of public TCR beta family members distinguished carriers of CMV infection plus the relevant HLA type.

The CDR3 sequence holds 12 residues, the cysteine and phenylalanine included. CDR3 DNA only is kept here, 36 bases in frame from base 1. CDR1 and CDR2 were assigned from the germline V gene as SQVTM and ANQGSEA. This sample was sequenced with an Illumina HiSeq 1500. TCRdb trimmed public reads at Q25 via fastp, called clones via MiXCR and kept in-frame beta chains. Rows are unified per CDR3 protein, each entry keeping the most common DNA and genes. The sample table holds approximately 310,000 distinct CDR3 sequences, of which 20% to 25% were seen once. More than 10% of the sample lies in the top ten. This clonotype was observed at least ten times. Its antigen remains undetermined. Per-base quality was not reported, and no clone a single base away is much larger than it. This specimen's treatment or condition label, per the study, means: in vitro stimulation with specific CMV peptide epitopes to enrich CMV-specific T cells.

The rearrangement joined TRBV29-1 to TRBJ1-1, with an unclear D gene assignment. The receptor's source is a human donor in good health (CMV status not recorded). Some clones in this sample may be carry-over from other donors' samples. The material was cultured PBMCs, obtained from culture after CMV antigen stimulation. The sequence in DNA is TGCACCCCTGGGATAGGAAACACTGAAGCTTTCTTT. It specifies CTPGIGNTEAFF.